This T cell receptor beta chain is drawn from a study of cytomegalovirus exposure and HLA in healthy donors. The study, taken as a whole, reports: Immune exposure was documented only through CMV serostatus. HLA allele associations emerged for around 15,000 TCR beta sequences in a later analysis, at 0.05 false discovery rate. Later analysis showed TCR association rates varying by HLA locus, highest for DRB1 and lowest for HLA-C.

A word on this clone: Antigen: not known.

The PCR ran on 60 Vbeta and 13 Jbeta primers. Sequencing used immunoSEQ multiplex PCR; TCRdb keeps in-frame clones, though not all of them. The table shows about 150,000 clones, with roughly 85% occurring only once. CDR1 is MNHNY, CDR2 SVGAGI, per germline (reference sequence). Trimming removed 2 bases from V and 9 bases from J; junction bases left unmatched: 5. The CDR3 spans 14 residues. This sequence joins TRBV6-6 and TRBJ2-1; 9 bases are a match to TRBD1. The source material was PBMCs. The sequence came from a woman between 25 and 40 years old in good health and CMV-seronegative. Written as DNA, the CDR3 is TGTGCCAGCAGTTACACAGGGGGCATCGGTGAGCAGTTCTTC. Translating it yields CASSYTGGIGEQFF.